The source of this T cell receptor (beta chain) is a study of T cell responses to AZD1222 COVID-19 vaccine. Study at large: Second-dose schedules of about 4 or about 12 weeks were combined. Study observations and caveats: After the peak T cell response, and only then, were repertoires sampled. The donors showed a predominance of white British ancestry and of females, with possible underestimation of clonal diversity. Reports indicate that nearly half of spike-specific TCRs are directed at unmutated variant regions.

The assay was immunoSEQ multiplex PCR, and TCRdb's table has in-frame clones only and misses some. The sample shows more than 150,000 clones, over 75% of them seen only once. This CDR3 contains 17 residues. Trimming removed 6 bases from V and 3 bases from J; junction bases left unmatched: 13. CDR1 and CDR2 from the germline V gene are MDHEN and SYDVKM. Notes on this clone: The antigen is not known.

This receptor was identified in an adult in good health. This chain links TRBV28 with TRBJ2-7; 11 positions agree with TRBD2. The material was peripheral blood, obtained on day 0 of AZD1222 vaccination. In DNA, the CDR3 is TGTGCCAGCAGCCCTTCGTGGCTAGCGGGAGGAGGCTACGAGCAGTACTTC. Amino acid sequence: CASSPSWLAGGGYEQYF.